The clone carrying this T cell receptor (beta chain) showed up many times. The donors, healthy Caucasians from Russia, were aged about 6 to 90. PBMCs, at least 7 million per sample, were isolated. These data come from a study of blood T cells in healthy people across ages. The CDR3 extends over 12 amino acids. Germline CDR1 SGHTA, CDR2 FQGNSA. With 5 bases removed from V and 9 bases from J, the gap between germline ends came to 11 bases. The use of a sample-barcoded 5' primer and a J-beta primer mix characterized a second PCR of about 7 to 12 cycles. Each CDR3 protein gets one entry after TCRdb re-called the 5' RACE reads with MiXCR. The sample has approximately 400,000 distinct CDR3 sequences; roughly half are singletons.

Material for sequencing was blood. The V call is TRBV7-2, the J call TRBJ2-1; D is unclear. The sequence came from a man in his 60s in good health. CDR3 bases: TGTGCCAGCAGCCCCCCCCCGGGTGAGCAGTTCTTC. This encodes CASSPPPGEQFF.